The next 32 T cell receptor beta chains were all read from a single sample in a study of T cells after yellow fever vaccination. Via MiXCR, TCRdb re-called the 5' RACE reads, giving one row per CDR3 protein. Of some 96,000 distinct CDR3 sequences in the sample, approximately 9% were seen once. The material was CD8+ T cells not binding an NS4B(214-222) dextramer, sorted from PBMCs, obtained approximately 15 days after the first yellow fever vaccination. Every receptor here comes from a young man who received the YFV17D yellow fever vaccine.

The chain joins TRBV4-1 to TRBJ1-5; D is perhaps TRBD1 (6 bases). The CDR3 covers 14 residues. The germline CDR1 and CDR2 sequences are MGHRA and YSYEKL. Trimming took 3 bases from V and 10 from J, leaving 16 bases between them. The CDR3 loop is CASSQWAGAGPQHF. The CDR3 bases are TGCGCCAGCAGCCAGTGGGCGGGGGCAGGCCCCCAGCATTTT.

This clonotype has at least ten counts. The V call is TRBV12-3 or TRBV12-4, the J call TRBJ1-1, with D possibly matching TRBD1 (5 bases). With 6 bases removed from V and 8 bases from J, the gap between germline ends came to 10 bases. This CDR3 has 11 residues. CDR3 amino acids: CASSWGVEAFF. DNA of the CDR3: TGTGCCAGCAGCTGGGGGGTCGAAGCTTTCTTT.

The CDR3 nucleotides are TGTGCCAGCAGCTTGGGACAGGGGCCTAGAGGCTACACCTTC. This translates into CASSLGQGPRGYTF. This sequence joins TRBV5-6 and TRBJ1-2, with 8 bases aligning to TRBD1. The V gene's germline CDR1 is SGHDT and CDR2 YYEEEE. V dropped 0 bases and J dropped 8; count of bases not matched to a gene: 6. CDR3 length equals 14 residues.

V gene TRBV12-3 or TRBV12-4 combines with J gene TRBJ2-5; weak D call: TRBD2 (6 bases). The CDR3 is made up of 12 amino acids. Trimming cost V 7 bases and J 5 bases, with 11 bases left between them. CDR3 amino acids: CASTPGEETQYF. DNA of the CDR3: TGTGCCAGCACCCCGGGGGAGGAGACCCAGTACTTC.

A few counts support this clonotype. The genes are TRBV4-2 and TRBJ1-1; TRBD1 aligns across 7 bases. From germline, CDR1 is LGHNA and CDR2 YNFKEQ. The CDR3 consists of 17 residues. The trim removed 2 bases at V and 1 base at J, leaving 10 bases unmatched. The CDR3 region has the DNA TGTGCCAGCAGCCAATCCGAAGGGGACAGCTCGAACACTGAAGCTTTCTTT. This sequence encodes CASSQSEGDSSNTEAFF.

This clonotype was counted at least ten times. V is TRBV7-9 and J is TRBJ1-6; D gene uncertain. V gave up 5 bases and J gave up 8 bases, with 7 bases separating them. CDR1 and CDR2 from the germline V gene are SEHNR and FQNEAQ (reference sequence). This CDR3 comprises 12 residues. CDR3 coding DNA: TGTGCCAGCAGCCGGACTTATTCACCCCTCCACTTT. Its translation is CASSRTYSPLHF.

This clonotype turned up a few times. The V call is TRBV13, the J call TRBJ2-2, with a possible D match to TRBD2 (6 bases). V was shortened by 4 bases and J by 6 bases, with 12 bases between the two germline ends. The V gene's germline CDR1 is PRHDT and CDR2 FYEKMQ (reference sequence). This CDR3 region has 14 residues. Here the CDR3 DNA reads TGTGCCAGCAGCTCGCGACTAGTACCCGGGGAGCTGTTTTTT. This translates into CASSSRLVPGELFF.

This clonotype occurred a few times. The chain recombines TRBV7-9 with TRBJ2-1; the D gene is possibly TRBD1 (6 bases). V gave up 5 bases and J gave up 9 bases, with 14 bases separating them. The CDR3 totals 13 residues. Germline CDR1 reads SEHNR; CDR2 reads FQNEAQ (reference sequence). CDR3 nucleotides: TGTGCCAGCAGCCGGCAGGGGACCGGTGAGCAGTTCTTC. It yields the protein CASSRQGTGEQFF.

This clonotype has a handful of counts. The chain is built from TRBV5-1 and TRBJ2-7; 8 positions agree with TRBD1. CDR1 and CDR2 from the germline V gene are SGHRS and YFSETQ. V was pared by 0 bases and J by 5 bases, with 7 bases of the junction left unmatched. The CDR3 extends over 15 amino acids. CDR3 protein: CASSLETGVIDEQYF. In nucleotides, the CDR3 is TGCGCCAGCAGCTTGGAGACAGGGGTAATCGACGAGCAGTACTTC.

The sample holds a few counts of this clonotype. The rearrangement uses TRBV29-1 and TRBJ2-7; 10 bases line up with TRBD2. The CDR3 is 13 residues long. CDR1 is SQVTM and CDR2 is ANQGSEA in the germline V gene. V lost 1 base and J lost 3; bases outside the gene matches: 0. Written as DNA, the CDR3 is TGCAGCGTTGAAGGACTAGCGGGCTACGAGCAGTACGTC. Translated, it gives CSVEGLAGYEQYV.

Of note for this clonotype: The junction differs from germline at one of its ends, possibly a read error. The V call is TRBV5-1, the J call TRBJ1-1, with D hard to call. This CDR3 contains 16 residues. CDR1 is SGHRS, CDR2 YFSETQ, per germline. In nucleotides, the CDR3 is TGCGGCAGCAGCTTGGTAGGCAGACTCATGAACACTGAAGCTTTCTTT. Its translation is CGSSLVGRLMNTEAFF.

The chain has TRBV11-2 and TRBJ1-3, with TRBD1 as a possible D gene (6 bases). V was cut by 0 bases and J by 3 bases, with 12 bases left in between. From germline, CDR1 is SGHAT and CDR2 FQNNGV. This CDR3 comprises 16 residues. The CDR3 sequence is CASSLDGGRFGNTIYF. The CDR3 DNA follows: TGTGCCAGCAGCTTAGATGGGGGGCGTTTTGGAAACACCATATATTTT.

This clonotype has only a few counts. The chain's CDR3 is CASSFSPQYEQYF. The CDR3 bases are TGTGCCAGCAGCTTTTCTCCGCAATACGAGCAGTACTTC. V and J are TRBV11-2 and TRBJ2-7; D unresolved. Germline lookup yields CDR1 SGHAT and CDR2 FQNNGV. The CDR3 is 13 amino acids. V gave up 3 bases and J gave up 4 bases, with 10 bases separating them.

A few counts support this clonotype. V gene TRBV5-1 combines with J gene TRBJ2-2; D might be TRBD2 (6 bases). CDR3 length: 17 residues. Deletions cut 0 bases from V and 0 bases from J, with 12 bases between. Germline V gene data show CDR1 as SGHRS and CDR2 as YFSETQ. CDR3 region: CASSLGPGEANTGELFF. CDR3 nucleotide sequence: TGCGCCAGCAGCTTGGGGCCCGGGGAGGCGAACACCGGGGAGCTGTTTTTT.

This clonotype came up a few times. The chain's CDR3 is CASKSTGNNNEQFF. DNA for the CDR3: TGTGCCAGCAAATCCACAGGGAATAACAATGAGCAGTTCTTC. This sequence joins TRBV7-9 and TRBJ2-1; weak D call: TRBD1 (6 bases). This CDR3 region has 14 residues. In germline, CDR1 is SEHNR, CDR2 FQNEAQ (reference sequence). Trimming took 7 bases from V and 5 from J, leaving 15 bases between them.

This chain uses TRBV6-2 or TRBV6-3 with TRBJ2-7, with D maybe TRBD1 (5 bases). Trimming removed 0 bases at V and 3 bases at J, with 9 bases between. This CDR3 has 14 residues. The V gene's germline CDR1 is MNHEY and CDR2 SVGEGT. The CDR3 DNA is TGTGCCAGCAGTTACTCGATACAGGACTACGAGCAGTACTTC. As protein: CASSYSIQDYEQYF.

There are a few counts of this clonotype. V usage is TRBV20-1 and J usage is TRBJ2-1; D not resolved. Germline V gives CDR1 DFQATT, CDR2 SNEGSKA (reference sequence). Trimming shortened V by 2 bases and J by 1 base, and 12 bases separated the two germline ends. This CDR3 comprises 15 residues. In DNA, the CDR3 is TGCAGTGCTAGACCGTTGCAATATTCCTACAATGAGCAGTTCTTC. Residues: CSARPLQYSYNEQFF.

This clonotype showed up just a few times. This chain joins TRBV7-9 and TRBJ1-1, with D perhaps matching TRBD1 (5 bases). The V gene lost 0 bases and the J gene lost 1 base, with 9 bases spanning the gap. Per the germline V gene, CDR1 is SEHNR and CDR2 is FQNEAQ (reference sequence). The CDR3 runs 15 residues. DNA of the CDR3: TGTGCCAGCAGCTTAGCCCTAACAGGGAACACTGAAGCTTTCTTT. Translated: CASSLALTGNTEAFF.

The CDR3 DNA reads as TGTGCCAGCAGCCAAGAAGCACTTGGGACGGGCACAGGCTACACCTTC. Amino acids: CASSQEALGTGTGYTF. The chain employs TRBV4-2 and TRBJ1-2, with a tentative D call TRBD1 (5 bases). Trimming left V 0 bases short and J 8 bases short, with 19 bases between. CDR1 is LGHNA, CDR2 YNFKEQ, per germline. The CDR3 is made up of 16 amino acids.

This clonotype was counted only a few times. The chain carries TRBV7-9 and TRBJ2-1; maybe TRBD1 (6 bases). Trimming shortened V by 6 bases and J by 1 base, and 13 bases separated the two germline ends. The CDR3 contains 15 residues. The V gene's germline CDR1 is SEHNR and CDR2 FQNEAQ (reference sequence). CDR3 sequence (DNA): TGTGCCAGCAGTAACAGGGAGTCTTCCTACAATGAGCAGTTCTTC. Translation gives CASSNRESSYNEQFF.

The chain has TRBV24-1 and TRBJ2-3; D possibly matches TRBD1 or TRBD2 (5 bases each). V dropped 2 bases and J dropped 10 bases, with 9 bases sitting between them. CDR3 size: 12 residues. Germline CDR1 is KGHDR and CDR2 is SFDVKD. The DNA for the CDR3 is TGTGCCACCAGTGATTGGGGGTTTGCGCAGTATTTT. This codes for CATSDWGFAQYF.

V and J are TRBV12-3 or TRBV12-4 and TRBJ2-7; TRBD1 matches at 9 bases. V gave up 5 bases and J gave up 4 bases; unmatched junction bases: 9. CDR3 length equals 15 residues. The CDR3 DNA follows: TGTGCCAGCAGTATCCTAGGGACAGGGTGGTACGAGCAGTACTTC. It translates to CASSILGTGWYEQYF.

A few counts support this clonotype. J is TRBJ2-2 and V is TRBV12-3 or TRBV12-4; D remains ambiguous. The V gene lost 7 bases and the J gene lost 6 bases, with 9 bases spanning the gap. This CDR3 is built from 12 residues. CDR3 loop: CASTPIPGELFF. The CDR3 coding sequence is TGTGCCAGCACCCCCATACCCGGGGAGCTGTTTTTT.

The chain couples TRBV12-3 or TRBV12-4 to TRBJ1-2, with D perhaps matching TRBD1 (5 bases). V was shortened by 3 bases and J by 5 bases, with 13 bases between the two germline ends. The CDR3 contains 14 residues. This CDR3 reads CASSFGGDVYGYTF. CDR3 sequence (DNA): TGTGCCAGCAGTTTCGGGGGGGACGTATATGGCTACACCTTC.

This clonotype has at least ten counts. CDR3 loop: CASSSPLRVTSTYYEQFF. CDR3 DNA sequence: TGTGCCAGCAGCTCCCCTCTCCGGGTAACAAGCACATACTATGAGCAGTTCTTC. The V call is TRBV7-2, the J call TRBJ2-1; D gene uncertain. Germline V lookup: CDR1 SGHTA, CDR2 FQGNSA. The V end was cut by 4 bases, the J end by 8 bases, with 27 bases between. The CDR3 is made up of 18 amino acids.

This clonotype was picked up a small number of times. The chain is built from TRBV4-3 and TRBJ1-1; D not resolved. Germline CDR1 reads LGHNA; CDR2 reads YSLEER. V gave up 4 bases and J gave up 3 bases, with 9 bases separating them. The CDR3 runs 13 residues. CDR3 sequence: CASSLNGDTEAFF. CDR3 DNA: TGCGCCAGCAGCCTCAACGGTGACACTGAAGCTTTCTTT.

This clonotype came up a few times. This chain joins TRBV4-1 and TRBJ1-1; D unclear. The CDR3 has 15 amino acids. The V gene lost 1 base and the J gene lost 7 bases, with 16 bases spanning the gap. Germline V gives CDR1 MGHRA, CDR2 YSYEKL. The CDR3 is CASSQVEGTNNEAFF. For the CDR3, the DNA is TGCGCCAGCAGCCAAGTGGAGGGAACTAATAATGAAGCTTTCTTT.

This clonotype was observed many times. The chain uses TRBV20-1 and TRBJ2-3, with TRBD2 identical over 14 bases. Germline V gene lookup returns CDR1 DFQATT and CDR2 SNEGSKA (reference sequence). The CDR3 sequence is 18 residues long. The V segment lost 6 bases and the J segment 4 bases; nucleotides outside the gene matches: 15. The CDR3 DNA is TGCAGTGCAGCTACCGGGACTAGCGGGGGAGAGTATGCAGATACGCAGTATTTT. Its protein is CSAATGTSGGEYADTQYF.

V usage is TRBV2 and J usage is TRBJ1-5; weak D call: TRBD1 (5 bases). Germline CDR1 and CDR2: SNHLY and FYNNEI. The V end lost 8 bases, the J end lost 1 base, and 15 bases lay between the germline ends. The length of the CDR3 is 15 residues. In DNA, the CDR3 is TGTGCCAGCGCTCTGAGGGGCACCAGCAATCAGCCCCAGCATTTT. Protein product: CASALRGTSNQPQHF.

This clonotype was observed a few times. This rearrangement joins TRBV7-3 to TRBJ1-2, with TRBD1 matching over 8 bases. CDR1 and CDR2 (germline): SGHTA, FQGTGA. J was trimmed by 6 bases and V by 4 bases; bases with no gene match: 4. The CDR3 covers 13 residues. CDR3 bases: TGTGCCAGCAGCTCGGGACAGGCCGATGGCTACACCTTC. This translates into CASSSGQADGYTF.

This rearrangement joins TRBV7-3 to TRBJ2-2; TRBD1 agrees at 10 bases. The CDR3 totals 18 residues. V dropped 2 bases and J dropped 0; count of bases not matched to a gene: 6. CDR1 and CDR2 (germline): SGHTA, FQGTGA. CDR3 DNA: TGTGCCAGCAGCTTAGCTCGCGGACAGGGGGCGAACACCGGGGAGCTGTTTTTT. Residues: CASSLARGQGANTGELFF.

The CDR3 region is CASSPDQGAFF. As DNA, the CDR3 is TGTGCCAGCAGTCCCGACCAGGGGGCTTTCTTT. The chain carries TRBV6-6 and TRBJ1-1; D might be TRBD1 (6 bases). The CDR3 sequence is 11 residues long. CDR1 and CDR2 from the germline V gene are MNHNY and SVGAGI (reference sequence). The germline V and J ends were trimmed by 5 bases and 11 bases, with 12 bases remaining between them.